The 21 T cell receptor beta chains reported below all come from one sample, sequenced in a study of T cell repertoires in cytomegalovirus infection. From the reads, TCRdb called clonotypes with MiXCR, one entry per CDR3 protein. This table holds around 450,000 distinct CDR3 sequences, approximately 31% found once. The sequenced sample was PBMCs. These receptors all come from a human donor in good health (CMV status not recorded). Some clones in this sample may be carry-over from other donors' samples.

The V gene is TRBV6-2 or TRBV6-3, the J gene TRBJ1-1; 9 bases line up with TRBD1. Germline V gene sequence: CDR1 MNHEY, CDR2 SVGEGT. This CDR3 has 14 residues. Losses at the gene ends were 7 bases for V and 5 bases for J; bases not matched to a gene: 8. The DNA of the CDR3 is TGTGCCAGCACCCCAGGGACAGGGAGGACTGAAGCTTTCTTT. It is translated as CASTPGTGRTEAFF.

The chain carries TRBV10-1 and TRBJ1-1; 7 nucleotides line up with TRBD1. Trimming at V came to 3 bases and at J to 1 base, leaving 5 bases not matched to a gene. CDR1 is WNHNN and CDR2 is SYGVQD in the germline V gene (reference sequence). The CDR3 is 15 amino acids. This CDR3 reads CASSEVTGENTEAFF. The CDR3, as DNA: TGCGCCAGCAGTGAAGTTACAGGGGAGAACACTGAAGCTTTCTTT.

This clonotype has only a few counts. The chain uses TRBV14 and TRBJ2-2, with 7 bases aligning to TRBD1. CDR1 is SGHDN, CDR2 FVKESK, per germline. V lost 0 bases and J lost 0; bases outside the gene matches: 7. This CDR3 is built from 18 residues. This CDR3 is CASSQDPPGTANTGELFF. In DNA, the CDR3 is TGTGCCAGCAGCCAAGACCCGCCGGGGACAGCGAACACCGGGGAGCTGTTTTTT.

About this clonotype itself: One junction end does not reproduce the germline sequence, and a read error may be involved. The genes are TRBV11-2 and TRBJ2-5, with TRBD1 as a possible D gene (5 bases). The germline V gene has CDR1 SGHAT and CDR2 FQNNGV. CDR3 length: 14 amino acids. CDR3 bases: TGTGTCAGCAGCTTAGGGGCCCTTCAGGAGACCCAGTACTTC. This encodes CVSSLGALQETQYF.

The chain uses TRBV11-3 and TRBJ2-1; 7 bases agree with TRBD2. Germline loops: CDR1 SGHNT, CDR2 YENEEA. This CDR3 is built from 15 residues. V gave up 8 bases and J gave up 0 bases; unmatched junction bases: 7. The CDR3 protein is CASSKAGISYNEQFF. CDR3 coding DNA: TGTGCCAGCTCCAAAGCGGGGATCTCCTACAATGAGCAGTTCTTC.

The V and J genes are TRBV11-1 and TRBJ1-4; D gene unclear. The CDR3 runs to 19 residues. CDR1 and CDR2 (germline): SGHAT, FQDESV (reference sequence). The V gene lost 2 bases and the J gene lost 7 bases, with 26 bases spanning the gap. CDR3 loop: CASSLRGSVLRASGEKLFF. DNA of the CDR3: TGTGCCAGCAGCTTAAGAGGGTCGGTACTGAGAGCCAGCGGTGAAAAACTGTTTTTT.

This clonotype has ten or more counts. V usage is TRBV7-9 and J usage is TRBJ1-2, with D hard to call. In germline, CDR1 is SEHNR, CDR2 FQNEAQ (reference sequence). V dropped 5 bases and J dropped 3 bases, with 13 bases sitting between them. The CDR3 has 14 residues. The CDR3, as DNA: TGTGCCAGCAGCATTGGACGGCTAGACTATGGCTACACCTTC. Its translation is CASSIGRLDYGYTF.

This clonotype appeared a few times. CDR3 in amino acids: CASRVRENQPQHF. CDR3 nucleotides: TGTGCCAGCCGTGTCCGGGAAAATCAGCCCCAGCATTTT. V is TRBV12-3 or TRBV12-4 and J is TRBJ1-5, with unresolved D. V gave up 8 bases and J gave up 4 bases, with 12 bases separating them. This CDR3 region has 13 residues.

The chain is built from TRBV2 and TRBJ2-3; 7 nucleotides match TRBD2. J lost 4 bases, V lost 6 bases, and 4 bases had no gene match. The CDR3 length is 13 residues. Per germline, CDR1 SNHLY and CDR2 FYNNEI. The CDR3 DNA reads as TGTGCCAGCAGAACCACTAGCGCAGATACGCAGTATTTT. This sequence encodes CASRTTSADTQYF.

This clonotype was detected only once. This chain joins TRBV6-2 or TRBV6-3 and TRBJ2-5, with D possibly TRBD1 on 5 matching bases. The CDR3 is 18 residues long. Per germline, CDR1 MNHEY and CDR2 SVGEGT. Trimming took off 7 bases at V and 2 bases at J, with 26 bases between the two ends. This CDR3 is CASTYRPQRQRGQETQYF. CDR3 bases: TGTGCCAGCACCTACCGGCCTCAACGTCAAAGGGGACAAGAGACCCAGTACTTC.

The DNA of the CDR3 is TGTGCCAGCAGTCTTAACGCAACGCGCCAGGGCCTTACGTACTACGAGCAGTACTTC. Translated: CASSLNATRQGLTYYEQYF. The chain has TRBV6-9 and TRBJ2-7, with D perhaps matching TRBD1 (5 bases). Deletions cut 5 bases from V and 3 bases from J, with 29 bases between. CDR1 and CDR2 from the germline V gene are MNHGY and SVAAGI. The CDR3 extends over 19 amino acids.

This clonotype has just one count. The rearrangement links TRBV20-1 to TRBJ2-3; D is perhaps TRBD2 (7 bases). Germline loops: CDR1 DFQATT, CDR2 SNEGSKA (reference sequence). The CDR3 loop spans 17 amino acids. V lost 6 bases and J lost 0, with 22 bases in between. CDR3 sequence reads: CSAALGGPGVSTDTQYF. The DNA for the CDR3 is TGCAGTGCCGCCCTCGGGGGGCCCGGAGTTAGCACAGATACGCAGTATTTT.

This clonotype turned up a few times. The chain carries TRBV7-9 and TRBJ2-3; 9 positions agree with TRBD1. This CDR3 spans 16 amino acids. Germline trimming cut 5 bases from V and 3 bases from J; bases unmatched to any gene: 9. The germline V gene has CDR1 SEHNR and CDR2 FQNEAQ (reference sequence). DNA for the CDR3: TGTGCCAGCAGCCCCTCCGGGACAGGGCTAACAGATACGCAGTATTTT. It yields the protein CASSPSGTGLTDTQYF.

This clonotype was recorded at least ten times. J is TRBJ1-6 and V is TRBV7-2; D perhaps matches TRBD1 (6 bases). The CDR3 runs to 17 residues. CDR1 is SGHTA, CDR2 FQGNSA, per germline. The V end lost 5 bases, the J end lost 3 bases, and 17 bases lay between the germline ends. The CDR3 region is CASSPNSRTVYNSPLHF. Written as DNA, the CDR3 is TGTGCCAGCAGCCCGAATTCAAGGACAGTCTATAATTCACCCCTCCACTTT. Full variable domain (remainder filled in from reference TRBV7-2 and TRBJ1-6): GAGVSQSPSNKVTEKGKDVELRCDPISGHTALYWYRQSLGQGLEFLIYFQGNSAPDKSGLPSDRFSAERTGGSVSTLTIQRTQQEDSAVYLCASSPNSRTVYNSPLHFGNGTRLTVT.

This clonotype was seen a handful of times. The chain recombines TRBV19 with TRBJ1-1, with D hard to call. With 3 bases removed from V and 7 bases from J, the gap between germline ends came to 15 bases. The CDR3 has 14 residues. Germline V gives CDR1 LNHDA, CDR2 SQIVND (reference sequence). CDR3 region: CASSIRRGDFEAFF. The CDR3 region has the DNA TGTGCCAGTAGTATTCGCCGTGGAGACTTTGAAGCTTTCTTT.

Of note for this clonotype: A much larger clone is a single base away; this may be a read error. The rearrangement links TRBV7-9 to TRBJ2-5; D is possibly TRBD1 (6 bases). Germline V gives CDR1 SEHNR, CDR2 FQNEAQ (reference sequence). The CDR3 length is 16 residues. CDR3 sequence reads: CASSPIQGIGVETQSF. The CDR3 DNA reads as TGTGCCAGCAGCCCGATACAGGGAATTGGGGTGGAGACCCAGTCCTTC.

This clonotype occurred a few times. V usage is TRBV12-3 or TRBV12-4 and J usage is TRBJ1-5, with a weak D call TRBD1 (6 bases). V was cut by 6 bases and J by 5 bases, with 11 bases left in between. The CDR3 has 13 residues. The CDR3 loop reads CASRTGQYQPQHF. DNA for the CDR3: TGTGCCAGCAGGACCGGACAGTATCAGCCCCAGCATTTT.

This clonotype was counted a few times. The genes are TRBV19 and TRBJ1-1; D possibly corresponds to TRBD1 (6 bases). Trimming took 3 bases from V and 6 from J, leaving 14 bases between them. CDR3 length: 14 residues. Germline-derived CDR1 and CDR2 are LNHDA and SQIVND (reference sequence). The CDR3 DNA reads TGTGCCAGTAGTATGGCCAGGGGCCTTTCTGAAGCTTTCTTT. This translates into CASSMARGLSEAFF.

This clonotype was found a few times. The genes are TRBV13 and TRBJ1-6; D is ambiguous. The V gene's germline CDR1 is PRHDT and CDR2 FYEKMQ (reference sequence). This CDR3 spans 13 amino acids. Trimming pared 5 bases from V and 9 bases from J, leaving 11 bases between. This chain's CDR3 is CASSLPDGSPLHF. In DNA, the CDR3 is TGTGCCAGCAGCCTACCTGACGGTTCACCCCTCCACTTT.

This clonotype has just a few counts. This chain links TRBV7-9 with TRBJ2-7, with TRBD2 as a possible D gene (6 bases). Germline loops: CDR1 SEHNR, CDR2 FQNEAQ (reference sequence). The CDR3 length is 11 residues. V was cut by 8 bases and J by 6 bases, with 11 bases left in between. CDR3 sequence (DNA): TGTGCCAGCTTAGGGAGGAGCGAGCAGTACTTC. Encoded protein: CASLGRSEQYF. The variable domain in full, with the rest retrieved from reference TRBV7-9 and TRBJ2-7, is DTGVSQNPRHKITKRGQNVTFRCDPISEHNRLYWYRQTLGQGPEFLTYFQNEAQLEKSRLLSDRFSAERPKGSFSTLEIQRTEQGDSAMYLCASLGRSEQYFGPGTRLTVT.

The V gene is TRBV12-3 or TRBV12-4, the J gene TRBJ1-2; 12 bases are a match to TRBD1. Losses at the gene ends were 6 bases for V and 6 bases for J; bases not matched to a gene: 11. The CDR3 length is 16 residues. This CDR3 is CASSPGTGGAWDGYTF. The CDR3 DNA reads as TGTGCCAGCAGCCCTGGGACAGGGGGCGCTTGGGATGGCTACACCTTC.